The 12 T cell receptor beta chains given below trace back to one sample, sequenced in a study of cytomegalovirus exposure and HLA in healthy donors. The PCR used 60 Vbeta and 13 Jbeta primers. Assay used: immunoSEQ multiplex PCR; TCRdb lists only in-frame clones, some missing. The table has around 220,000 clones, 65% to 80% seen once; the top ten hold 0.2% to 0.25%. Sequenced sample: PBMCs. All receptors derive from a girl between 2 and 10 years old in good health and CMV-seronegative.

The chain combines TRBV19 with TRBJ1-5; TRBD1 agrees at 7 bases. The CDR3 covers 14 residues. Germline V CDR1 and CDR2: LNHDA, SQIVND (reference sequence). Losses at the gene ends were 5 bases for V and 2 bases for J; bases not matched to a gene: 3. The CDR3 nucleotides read TGTGCCAGTAGTTCAACAGGGGGCAATCAGCCCCAGCATTTT. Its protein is CASSSTGGNQPQHF.

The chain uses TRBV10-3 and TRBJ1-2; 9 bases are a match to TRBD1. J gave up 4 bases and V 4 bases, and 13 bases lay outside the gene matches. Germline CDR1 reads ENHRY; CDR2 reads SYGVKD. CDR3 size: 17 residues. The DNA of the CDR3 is TGTGCCATCAGTGCCGGGACAGGGAAACTAATACCCTATGGCTACACCTTC. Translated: CAISAGTGKLIPYGYTF.

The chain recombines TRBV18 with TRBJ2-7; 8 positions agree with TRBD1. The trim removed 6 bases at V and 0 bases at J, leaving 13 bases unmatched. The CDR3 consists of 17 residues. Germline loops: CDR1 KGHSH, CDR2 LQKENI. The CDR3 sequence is CASSKSGQGAISYEQYF. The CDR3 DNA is TGTGCCAGCTCTAAATCAGGCCAGGGGGCTATCTCCTACGAGCAGTACTTC.

The CDR3 reads CASSPRENSPLHF. Here the CDR3 DNA reads TGTGCCAGCTCACCCCGGGAGAATTCACCCCTCCACTTT. The chain combines TRBV18 with TRBJ1-6, with D uncertain. The CDR3 is 13 amino acids. The ends were cut back, 3 bases at V and 7 bases at J, with 7 bases in the middle. The germline gives CDR1 KGHSH, CDR2 LQKENI.

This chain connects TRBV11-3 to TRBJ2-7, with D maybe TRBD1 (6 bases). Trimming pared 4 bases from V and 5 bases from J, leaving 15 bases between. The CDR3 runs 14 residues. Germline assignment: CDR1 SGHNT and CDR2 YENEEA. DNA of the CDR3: TGTGCCAGCAGCTCCCGGGCAGGGGCGGACGAGCAGTACTTC. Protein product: CASSSRAGADEQYF.

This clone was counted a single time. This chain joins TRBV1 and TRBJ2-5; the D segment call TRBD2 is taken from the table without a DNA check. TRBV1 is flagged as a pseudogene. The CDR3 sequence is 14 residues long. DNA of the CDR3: TGCACCAGCAGCCAAGGACTAGCGGGAGAGACCCAGTACTTC. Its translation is CTSSQGLAGETQYF.

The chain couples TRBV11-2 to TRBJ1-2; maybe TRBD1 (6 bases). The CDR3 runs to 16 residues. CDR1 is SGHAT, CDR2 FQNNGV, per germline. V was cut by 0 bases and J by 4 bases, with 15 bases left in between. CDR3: CASSLDGRGMGYGYTF. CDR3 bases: TGTGCCAGCAGCTTAGATGGTAGGGGGATGGGCTATGGCTACACCTTC.

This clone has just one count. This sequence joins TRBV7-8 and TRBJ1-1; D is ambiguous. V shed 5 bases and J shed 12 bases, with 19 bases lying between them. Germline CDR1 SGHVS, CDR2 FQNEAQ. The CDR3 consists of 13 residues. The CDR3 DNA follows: TGTGCCAGCAGCCTCGAGAACAGACCCCAACCTTTCTTT. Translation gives CASSLENRPQPFF.

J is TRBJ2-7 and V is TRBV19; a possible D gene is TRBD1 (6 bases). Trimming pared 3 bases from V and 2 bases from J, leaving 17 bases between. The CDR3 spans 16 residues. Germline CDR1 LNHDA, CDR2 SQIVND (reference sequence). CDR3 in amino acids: CASSIPGTPGTYEQYF. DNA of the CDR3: TGTGCCAGTAGTATCCCGGGGACACCTGGAACCTACGAGCAGTACTTC.

Here the CDR3 reads CASSRLAGDAGELFF. For the CDR3, the DNA is TGTGCCAGCAGCCGACTAGCGGGAGATGCCGGGGAGCTGTTTTTT. The chain combines TRBV9 with TRBJ2-2; 12 positions agree with TRBD2. Germline values: CDR1 SGDLS, CDR2 YYNGEE. The CDR3 is made up of 15 amino acids. V trimming: 4 bases; J trimming: 6 bases; junction bases outside the gene matches: 4.

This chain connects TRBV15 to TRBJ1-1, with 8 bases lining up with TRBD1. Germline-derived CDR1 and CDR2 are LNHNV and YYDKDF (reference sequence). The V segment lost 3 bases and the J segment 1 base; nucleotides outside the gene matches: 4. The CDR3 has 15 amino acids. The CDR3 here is CATSRDGQGNTEAFF. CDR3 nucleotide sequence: TGTGCCACCAGCAGGGACGGACAGGGGAACACTGAAGCTTTCTTT. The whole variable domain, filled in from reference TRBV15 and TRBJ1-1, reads DAMVIQNPRYQVTQFGKPVTLSCSQTLNHNVMYWYQQKSSQAPKLLFHYYDKDFNNEADTPDNFQSRRPNTSFCFLDIRSPGLGDTAMYLCATSRDGQGNTEAFFGQGTRLTVV.

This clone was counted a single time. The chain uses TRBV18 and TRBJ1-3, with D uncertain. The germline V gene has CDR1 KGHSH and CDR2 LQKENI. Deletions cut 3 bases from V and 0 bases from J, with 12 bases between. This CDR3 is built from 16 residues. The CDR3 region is CASSPRTVRSGNTIYF. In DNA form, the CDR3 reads TGTGCCAGCTCACCGCGTACAGTGCGCTCTGGAAACACCATATATTTT.